The TCR beta chain described here comes from a study of intratumoral heterogeneity in liver cancer. Turning to the study itself: The median patient age was 63 years, and most were male.

The CDR3 length is 11 residues. Germline assignment: CDR1 DFQATT and CDR2 SNEGSKA (reference sequence). Trimming left V 2 bases short and J 7 bases short, with 6 bases between. The repertoire was sequenced with immunoSEQ multiplex PCR; TCRdb's copy has only in-frame clones and lacks some. The sample lists about 6,200 clones, 55% to 75% occurring once. The hepatocellular carcinoma nodule was sampled at distinct, geographically separated regions. This specimen was tumor tissue, taken before any cancer treatment. The source of this sequence is a woman in her seventies with hepatocellular carcinoma. The chain is built from TRBV20-1 and TRBJ2-1; D might be TRBD2 (5 bases). The CDR3 DNA reads as TGCAGTGCTAGACCGGGGAATGAGCAGTTCTTC. The encoded protein is CSARPGNEQFF.